This T cell receptor (beta chain) originates from a study of blood T cell repertoires in COVID-19. Study context: The origin of the acute and convalescent COVID-19 samples was the United States, Italy and Spain. T cells, B-cell-depleted T cells, or PBMCs provided the cDNA or gDNA that served as material.

Authors' analysis steps: The authors estimated nucleated cell counts from reference gene primer amplification. Generated by immunoSEQ multiplex PCR, the TCRdb table keeps only in-frame clones and is missing some. Clone size and V and J calls were adopted from that table, with D and trimming inferred from the DNA. The sample has under 85,000 clones; around 88% are singletons. Trimming removed 6 bases from V and 7 bases from J, with 16 bases in between. The germline V gene has CDR1 LNHDA and CDR2 SQIVND (reference sequence). The CDR3 length is 15 residues. This TCR derives from a man older than 75 with active or convalescent COVID-19. The sequenced sample consisted of peripheral blood. The rearrangement uses TRBV19 and TRBJ1-6; D is perhaps TRBD1 (6 bases). The CDR3 DNA reads TGTGCCAGTAGCAACGGAGGGGGGGAGAATTCACCCCTCCACTTT. Protein: CASSNGGGENSPLHF.